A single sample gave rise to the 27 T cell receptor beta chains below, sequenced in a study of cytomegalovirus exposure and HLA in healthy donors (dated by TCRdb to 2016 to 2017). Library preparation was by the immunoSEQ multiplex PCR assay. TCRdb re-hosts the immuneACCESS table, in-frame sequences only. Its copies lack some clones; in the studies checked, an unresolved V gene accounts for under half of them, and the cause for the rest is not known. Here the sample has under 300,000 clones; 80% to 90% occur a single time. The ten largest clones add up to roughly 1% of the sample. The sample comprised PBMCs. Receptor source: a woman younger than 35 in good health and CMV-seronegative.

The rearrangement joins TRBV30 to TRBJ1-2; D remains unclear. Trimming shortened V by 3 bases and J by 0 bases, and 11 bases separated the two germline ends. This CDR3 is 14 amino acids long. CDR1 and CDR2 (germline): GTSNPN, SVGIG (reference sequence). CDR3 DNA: TGTGCCTGGAGGGGAGGGAGGGCTAACTATGGCTACACCTTC. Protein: CAWRGGRANYGYTF.

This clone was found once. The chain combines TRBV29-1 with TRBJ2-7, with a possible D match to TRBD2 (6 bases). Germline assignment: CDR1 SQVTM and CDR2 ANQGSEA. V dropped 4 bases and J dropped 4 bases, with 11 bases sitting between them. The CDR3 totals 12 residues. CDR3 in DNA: TGCAGCGTTGGTGACGGGAGTTACGAGCAGTACTTC. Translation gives CSVGDGSYEQYF.

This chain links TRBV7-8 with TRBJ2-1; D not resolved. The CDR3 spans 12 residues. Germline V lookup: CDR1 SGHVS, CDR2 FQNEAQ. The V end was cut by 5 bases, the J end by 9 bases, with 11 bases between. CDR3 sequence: CASSPTWSEQFF. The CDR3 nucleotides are TGTGCCAGCAGCCCGACCTGGAGTGAGCAGTTCTTC.

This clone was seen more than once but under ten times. CDR3 DNA sequence: TGTGCCATCAGTGACTCGTTCTCGGGTGGCTACACCTTC. Its protein product is CAISDSFSGGYTF. This chain joins TRBV10-3 and TRBJ1-2; the D is unclear. V was trimmed by 3 bases and J by 7 bases, leaving 12 bases between them. The CDR3 is 13 residues long. CDR1 ENHRY and CDR2 SYGVKD come from the germline V gene.

This CDR3 reads CASSYSRLAGGEQYF. The CDR3 DNA follows: TGTGCCAGCAGTTACTCGAGGCTAGCGGGAGGCGAGCAGTACTTC. V gene TRBV6-5 combines with J gene TRBJ2-7; TRBD2 matches 11 bases. The CDR3 sequence is 15 residues long. V shed 0 bases, J shed 6 bases, and the junction held 4 bases outside the gene matches. Germline CDR1 MNHEY, CDR2 SVGAGI.

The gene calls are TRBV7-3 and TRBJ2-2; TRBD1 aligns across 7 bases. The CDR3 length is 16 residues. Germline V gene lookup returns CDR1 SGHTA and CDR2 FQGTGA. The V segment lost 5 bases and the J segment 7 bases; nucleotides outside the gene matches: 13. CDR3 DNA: TGTGCCAGCAGCCCGATGGTGAAGGGGGCAGGCGGGGAGCTGTTTTTT. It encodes CASSPMVKGAGGELFF.

CDR3 amino acids: CASSLQTGNYNEQFF. CDR3 coding DNA: TGTGCCAGTAGCCTACAGACAGGGAACTACAATGAGCAGTTCTTC. This chain joins TRBV19 and TRBJ2-1; 7 bases fit TRBD1. The CDR3 length is 15 residues. The ends lost 6 bases at V and 3 bases at J; junction bases unmatched: 8. Per the germline V gene, CDR1 is LNHDA and CDR2 is SQIVND (reference sequence).

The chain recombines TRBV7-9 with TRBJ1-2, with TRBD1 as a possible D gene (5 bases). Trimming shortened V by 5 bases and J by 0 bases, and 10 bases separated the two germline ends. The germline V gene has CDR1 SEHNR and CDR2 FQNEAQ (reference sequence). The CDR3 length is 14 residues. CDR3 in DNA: TGTGCCAGCAGCCCCCAGACAGCTAACTATGGCTACACCTTC. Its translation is CASSPQTANYGYTF.

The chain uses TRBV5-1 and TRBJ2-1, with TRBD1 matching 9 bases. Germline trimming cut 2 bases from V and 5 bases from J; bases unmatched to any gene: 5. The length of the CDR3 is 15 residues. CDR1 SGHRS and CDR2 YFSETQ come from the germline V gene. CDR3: CASSLQGAGNNEQFF. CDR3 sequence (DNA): TGCGCCAGCAGCTTACAGGGGGCGGGGAACAATGAGCAGTTCTTC.

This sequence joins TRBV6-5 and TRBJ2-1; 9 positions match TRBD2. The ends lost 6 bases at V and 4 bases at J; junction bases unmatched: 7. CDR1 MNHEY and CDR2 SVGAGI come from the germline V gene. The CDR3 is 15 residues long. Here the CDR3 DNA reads TGTGCCAGCAGAGACGGGCTAGCGGGGTACAATGAGCAGTTCTTC. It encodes CASRDGLAGYNEQFF.

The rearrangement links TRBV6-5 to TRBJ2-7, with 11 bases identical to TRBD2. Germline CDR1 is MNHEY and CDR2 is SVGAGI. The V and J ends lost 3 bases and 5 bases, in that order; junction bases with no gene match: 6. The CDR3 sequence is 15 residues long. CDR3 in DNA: TGTGCCAGCAGTTATTTAGCGGGAGGGCAAGACGAGCAGTACTTC. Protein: CASSYLAGGQDEQYF.

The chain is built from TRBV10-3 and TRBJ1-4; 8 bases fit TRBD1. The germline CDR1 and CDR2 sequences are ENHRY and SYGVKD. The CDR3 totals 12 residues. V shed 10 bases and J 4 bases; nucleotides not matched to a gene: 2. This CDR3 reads CATGQGNEKLFF. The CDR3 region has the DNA TGTGCCACCGGACAGGGTAATGAAAAACTGTTTTTT.

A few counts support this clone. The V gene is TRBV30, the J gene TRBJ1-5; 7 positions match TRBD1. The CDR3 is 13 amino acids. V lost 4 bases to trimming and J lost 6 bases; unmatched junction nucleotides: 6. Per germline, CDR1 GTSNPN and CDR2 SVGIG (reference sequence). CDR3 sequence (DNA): TGTGCCTGGACGGGGGCAGGGGGTCAGCCCCAGCATTTT. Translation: CAWTGAGGQPQHF.

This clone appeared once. Here the CDR3 reads CASRLQGIKQPQHF. For the CDR3, the DNA is TGTGCCAGCAGGTTACAGGGTATTAAGCAGCCCCAGCATTTT. This sequence joins TRBV2 and TRBJ1-5; perhaps TRBD1 as D (6 bases). Looked up from germline, CDR1 is SNHLY and CDR2 is FYNNEI. V was pared by 6 bases and J by 7 bases, with 16 bases between. The CDR3 covers 14 residues.

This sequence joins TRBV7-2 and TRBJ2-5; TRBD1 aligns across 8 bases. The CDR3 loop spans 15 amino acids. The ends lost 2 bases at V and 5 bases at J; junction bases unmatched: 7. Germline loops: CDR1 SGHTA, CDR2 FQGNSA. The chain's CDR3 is CASSLNRGYRETQYF. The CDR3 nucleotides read TGTGCCAGCAGCTTAAACAGGGGGTATCGGGAGACCCAGTACTTC.

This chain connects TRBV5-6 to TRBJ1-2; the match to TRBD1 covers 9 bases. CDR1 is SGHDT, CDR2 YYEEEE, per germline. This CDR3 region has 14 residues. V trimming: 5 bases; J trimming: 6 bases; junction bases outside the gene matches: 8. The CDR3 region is CASRMGTGLNGYTF. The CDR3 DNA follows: TGTGCCAGCAGGATGGGGACAGGGTTGAATGGCTACACCTTC.

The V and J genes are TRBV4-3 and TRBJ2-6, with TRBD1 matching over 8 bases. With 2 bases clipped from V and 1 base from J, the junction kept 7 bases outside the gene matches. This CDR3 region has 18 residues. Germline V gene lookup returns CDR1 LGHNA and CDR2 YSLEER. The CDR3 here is CASSQLGQGFSGANVLTF. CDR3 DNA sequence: TGCGCCAGCAGCCAACTCGGACAGGGATTTTCTGGGGCCAACGTCCTGACTTTC.

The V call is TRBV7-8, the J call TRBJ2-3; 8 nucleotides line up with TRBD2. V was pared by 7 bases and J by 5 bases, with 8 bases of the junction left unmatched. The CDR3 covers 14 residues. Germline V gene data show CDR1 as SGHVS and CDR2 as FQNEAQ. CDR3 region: CASIDGRALDTQYF. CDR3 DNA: TGTGCCAGCATCGACGGGAGGGCCTTAGATACGCAGTATTTT. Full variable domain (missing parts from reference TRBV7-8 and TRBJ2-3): GAGVSQSPRYKVAKRGQDVALRCDPISGHVSLFWYQQALGQGPEFLTYFQNEAQLDKSGLPSDRFFAERPEGSVSTLKIQRTQQEDSAVYLCASIDGRALDTQYFGPGTRLTVL.

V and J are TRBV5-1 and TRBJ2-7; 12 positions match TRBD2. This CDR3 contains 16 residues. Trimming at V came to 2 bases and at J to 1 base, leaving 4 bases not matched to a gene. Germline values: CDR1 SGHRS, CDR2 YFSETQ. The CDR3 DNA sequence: TGCGCCAGCAGCTTCCTCGGACTAGCGGGGTCCTACGAGCAGTACTTC. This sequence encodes CASSFLGLAGSYEQYF.

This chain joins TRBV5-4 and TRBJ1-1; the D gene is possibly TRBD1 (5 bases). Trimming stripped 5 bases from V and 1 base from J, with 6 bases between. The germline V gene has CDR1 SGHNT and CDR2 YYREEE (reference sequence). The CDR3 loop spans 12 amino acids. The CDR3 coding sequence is TGTGCCAGCAGGCAGGGGAACACTGAAGCTTTCTTT. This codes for CASRQGNTEAFF.

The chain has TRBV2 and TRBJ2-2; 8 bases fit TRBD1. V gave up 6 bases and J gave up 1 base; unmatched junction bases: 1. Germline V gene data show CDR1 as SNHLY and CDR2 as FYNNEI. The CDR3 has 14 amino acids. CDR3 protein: CASRGTGNTGELFF. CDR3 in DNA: TGTGCCAGCAGGGGGACAGGGAACACCGGGGAGCTGTTTTTT.

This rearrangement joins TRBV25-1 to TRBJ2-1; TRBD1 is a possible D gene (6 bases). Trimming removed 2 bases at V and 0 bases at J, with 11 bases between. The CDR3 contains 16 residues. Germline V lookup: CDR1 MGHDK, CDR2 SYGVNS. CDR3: CASSEQTGGSYNEQFF. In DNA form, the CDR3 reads TGTGCCAGCAGTGAACAGACAGGAGGCTCCTACAATGAGCAGTTCTTC.

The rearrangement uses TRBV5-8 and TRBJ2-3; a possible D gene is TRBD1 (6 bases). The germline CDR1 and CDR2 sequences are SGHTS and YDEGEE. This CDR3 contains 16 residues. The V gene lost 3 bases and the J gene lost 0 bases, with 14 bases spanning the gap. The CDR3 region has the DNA TGTGCCAGCAGCTCCTCCGGGACATCAAGCACAGATACGCAGTATTTT. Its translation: CASSSSGTSSTDTQYF.

CDR3 loop: CASSFRQGAEAFF. The CDR3 DNA sequence: TGTGCCAGCAGTTTCAGACAGGGCGCTGAAGCTTTCTTT. The gene calls are TRBV6-5 and TRBJ1-1; 7 bases are shared with TRBD1. Looked up from germline, CDR1 is MNHEY and CDR2 is SVGAGI. CDR3 length equals 13 residues. The V segment lost 4 bases and the J segment 6 bases; nucleotides outside the gene matches: 5.

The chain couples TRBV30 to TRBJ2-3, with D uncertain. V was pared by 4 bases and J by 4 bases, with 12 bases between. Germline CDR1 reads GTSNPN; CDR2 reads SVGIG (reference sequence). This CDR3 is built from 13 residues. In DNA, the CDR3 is TGTGCCTGGACCCTATCGGGTCCAGATACGCAGTATTTT. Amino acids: CAWTLSGPDTQYF.

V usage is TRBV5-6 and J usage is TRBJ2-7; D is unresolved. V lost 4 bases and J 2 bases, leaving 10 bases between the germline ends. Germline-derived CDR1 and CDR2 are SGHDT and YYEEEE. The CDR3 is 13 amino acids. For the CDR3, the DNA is TGTGCCAGCAGCCCCGGGTTACCCTACGAGCAGTACTTC. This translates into CASSPGLPYEQYF.

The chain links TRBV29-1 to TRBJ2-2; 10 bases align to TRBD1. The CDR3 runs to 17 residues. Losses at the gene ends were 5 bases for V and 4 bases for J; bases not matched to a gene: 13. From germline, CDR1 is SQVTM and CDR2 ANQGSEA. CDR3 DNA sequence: TGCAGCGTTCACACTCTTAGGGGGACAGGGGCCACCGGGGAGCTGTTTTTT. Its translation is CSVHTLRGTGATGELFF.